The 18 T cell receptor beta chains reported below all come from one sample, sequenced in a study of cytomegalovirus exposure and HLA in healthy donors. Researchers ran the PCR with 60 Vbeta and 13 Jbeta primers. Generated by immunoSEQ multiplex PCR, the TCRdb table keeps only in-frame clones and is missing some. The table lists about 130,000 clones, 8.5% of them singletons. The sequenced sample consisted of PBMCs. These receptors were taken from a man in his forties or fifties in good health and CMV-seronegative.

The gene calls are TRBV14 and TRBJ2-3, with a tentative D call TRBD2 (6 bases). The germline V and J ends were trimmed by 6 bases and 4 bases, with 17 bases remaining between them. The CDR3 length is 15 residues. From germline, CDR1 is SGHDN and CDR2 FVKESK. CDR3 loop: CASSLPGKRADTQYF. CDR3 DNA: TGTGCCAGCAGTCTACCGGGCAAGCGGGCAGATACGCAGTATTTT.

There are a few counts of this clone. This sequence joins TRBV6-1 and TRBJ1-3, with D perhaps TRBD1 (5 bases). Germline V gives CDR1 MNHNS, CDR2 SASEGT. The CDR3 covers 15 residues. V lost 7 bases and J 4 bases, leaving 17 bases between the germline ends. The CDR3 nucleotides read TGTGCCAGCACGCGACAGCGAAGCAACGGAAACACCATATATTTT. Translation: CASTRQRSNGNTIYF.

This chain uses TRBV5-6 with TRBJ1-1; D perhaps matches TRBD1 (5 bases). V lost 4 bases and J lost 7, with 11 bases in between. The CDR3 contains 12 residues. Germline CDR1 reads SGHDT; CDR2 reads YYEEEE. CDR3 in amino acids: CASSNSGLEAFF. The CDR3 DNA reads TGTGCCAGCAGCAACTCGGGACTTGAAGCTTTCTTT. Full variable domain (remainder filled in from reference TRBV5-6 and TRBJ1-1): DAGVTQSPTHLIKTRGQQVTLRCSPKSGHDTVSWYQQALGQGPQFIFQYYEEEERQRGNFPDRFSGHQFPNYSSELNVNALLLGDSALYLCASSNSGLEAFFGQGTRLTVV.

This clone was detected many times. The V and J genes are TRBV4-1 and TRBJ2-3; 11 nucleotides match TRBD2. J was trimmed by 4 bases and V by 1 base; bases with no gene match: 4. The CDR3 is made up of 16 amino acids. Germline CDR1 reads MGHRA; CDR2 reads YSYEKL. In nucleotides, the CDR3 is TGCGCCAGCAGCCAAGGAGTTAGCGGGGGGGCAGATACGCAGTATTTT. Protein product: CASSQGVSGGADTQYF.

CDR3 nucleotides: TGTGCACAGGACAGGGGGTCTAGCCGCCAGAATTACGAGCAGTACTTC. Residues: CAQDRGSSRQNYEQYF. V is TRBV30 and J is TRBJ2-7, with 10 positions matching TRBD1. The CDR3 has 16 amino acids. Germline CDR1 and CDR2: GTSNPN and SVGIG (reference sequence).

The J gene is TRBJ1-2, the V gene TRBV2; 7 bases map to TRBD1. Germline CDR1 reads SNHLY; CDR2 reads FYNNEI. The ends lost 6 bases at V and 8 bases at J; junction bases unmatched: 9. The CDR3 contains 13 residues. Here the CDR3 DNA reads TGTGCCAGCAGCTTACGACAGGGAAGCGGCTACACCTTC. Residues: CASSLRQGSGYTF.

The chain uses TRBV28 and TRBJ2-3, with TRBD1 matching over 7 bases. The CDR3 is 14 residues long. The germline gives CDR1 MDHEN, CDR2 SYDVKM. The V gene end was trimmed by 11 bases and the J gene end by 5 bases; junction bases not matched to a gene: 13. CDR3 sequence reads: CAASRQGVRDTQYF. The DNA of the CDR3 is TGTGCCGCGTCCCGACAGGGTGTGAGAGATACGCAGTATTTT.

The chain joins TRBV5-1 to TRBJ2-7; TRBD1 matches at 11 bases. With 3 bases clipped from V and 1 base from J, the junction kept 3 bases outside the gene matches. The CDR3 extends over 15 amino acids. CDR1 SGHRS and CDR2 YFSETQ come from the germline V gene. In DNA, the CDR3 is TGCGCCAGCAGCTGGGACAGGGGGAGTTCCTACGAGCAGTACTTC. Encoded protein: CASSWDRGSSYEQYF.

The chain carries TRBV7-2 and TRBJ1-2; D perhaps matches TRBD1 (5 bases). V was pared by 8 bases and J by 2 bases, with 15 bases between. There are 14 residues in the CDR3. Germline V gene lookup returns CDR1 SGHTA and CDR2 FQGNSA. The CDR3 region is CASLWGRVNYGYTF. The CDR3 DNA is TGTGCCAGCTTATGGGGCCGGGTAAACTATGGCTACACCTTC. The full variable domain, completed using reference TRBV7-2 and TRBJ1-2, is GAGVSQSPSNKVTEKGKDVELRCDPISGHTALYWYRQSLGQGLEFLIYFQGNSAPDKSGLPSDRFSAERTGGSVSTLTIQRTQQEDSAVYLCASLWGRVNYGYTFGSGTRLTVV.

The chain carries TRBV5-1 and TRBJ2-1; the match to TRBD2 covers 9 bases. J was trimmed by 5 bases and V by 0 bases; bases with no gene match: 3. The CDR3 contains 15 residues. Germline V gene lookup returns CDR1 SGHRS and CDR2 YFSETQ. CDR3 coding DNA: TGCGCCAGCAGCTTGGGACTAGCGGCCAACAATGAGCAGTTCTTC. This codes for CASSLGLAANNEQFF.

This clone was observed a few times. This sequence joins TRBV25-1 and TRBJ2-1; 8 bases map to TRBD1. The junction had 8 bases not matched to a gene; V was cut back by 2 bases and J by 8 bases. The CDR3 loop spans 15 amino acids. CDR1 and CDR2 (germline): MGHDK, SYGVNS. In DNA, the CDR3 is TGTGCCAGCAGTGAACTAGGACAGGGAGACGATGAGCAGTTCTTC. This codes for CASSELGQGDDEQFF.

This chain joins TRBV6-6 and TRBJ2-2; D is possibly TRBD1 (5 bases). Per the germline V gene, CDR1 is MNHNY and CDR2 is SVGAGI (reference sequence). The V gene lost 7 bases and the J gene lost 2 bases, with 11 bases spanning the gap. CDR3 length: 14 amino acids. Written as DNA, the CDR3 is TGTGCCAGCAAAGGGGCGACCAACACCGGGGAGCTGTTTTTT. Its protein product is CASKGATNTGELFF.

A few counts support this clone. The chain links TRBV6-4 to TRBJ1-6, with D hard to call. Trimming shortened V by 4 bases and J by 7 bases, and 11 bases separated the two germline ends. The CDR3 sequence is 14 residues long. The germline gives CDR1 MRHNA, CDR2 SNTAGT. The CDR3: CASSGLDPNSPLHF. Written as DNA, the CDR3 is TGTGCCAGCAGTGGGCTAGACCCCAATTCACCCCTCCACTTT.

The V call is TRBV29-1, the J call TRBJ2-7, with TRBD1 matching 12 bases. Germline V gene sequence: CDR1 SQVTM, CDR2 ANQGSEA. The CDR3 has 14 amino acids. The V and J ends lost 5 bases and 5 bases, in that order; junction bases with no gene match: 7. The CDR3 loop is CSVQPGQGAHEQYF. The CDR3 coding sequence is TGCAGCGTTCAACCGGGACAGGGGGCCCACGAGCAGTACTTC.

This clone was seen a few times. This chain uses TRBV9 with TRBJ1-6; D is perhaps TRBD1 (5 bases). The V end lost 1 base, the J end lost 7 bases, and 12 bases lay between the germline ends. Germline CDR1 is SGDLS and CDR2 is YYNGEE. This CDR3 is 15 amino acids long. CDR3 nucleotides: TGTGCCAGCAGCGTATCGCAGGAGGGGAATTCACCCCTCCACTTT. Translated, it gives CASSVSQEGNSPLHF.

This clone was observed a handful of times. The chain combines TRBV11-1 with TRBJ2-2, with 7 bases that match TRBD1. Germline CDR1 SGHAT, CDR2 FQDESV (reference sequence). V lost 8 bases and J lost 5; bases outside the gene matches: 5. This CDR3 is built from 13 residues. The CDR3 reads CASRQGGTGELFF. In DNA, the CDR3 is TGTGCCAGCCGACAGGGTGGGACCGGGGAGCTGTTTTTT.

This clone turned up a few times. V and J are TRBV9 and TRBJ1-1; D uncertain. The CDR3 runs 15 residues. Trimming removed 0 bases from V and 3 bases from J, with 12 bases in between. The germline CDR1 and CDR2 sequences are SGDLS and YYNGEE. CDR3 sequence reads: CASSVESTPYTEAFF. CDR3 nucleotides: TGTGCCAGCAGCGTAGAATCGACACCGTACACTGAAGCTTTCTTT.

The chain has TRBV19 and TRBJ1-3; 9 nucleotides line up with TRBD1. This CDR3 spans 19 amino acids. After removal of 1 base from V and 2 bases from J, the junction contained 12 bases not matched to a gene. Germline values: CDR1 LNHDA, CDR2 SQIVND (reference sequence). The DNA for the CDR3 is TGTGCCAGTAGTATAGGCCACACAGGGGGCCTTAGCACTGGAAACACCATATATTTT. Protein: CASSIGHTGGLSTGNTIYF.